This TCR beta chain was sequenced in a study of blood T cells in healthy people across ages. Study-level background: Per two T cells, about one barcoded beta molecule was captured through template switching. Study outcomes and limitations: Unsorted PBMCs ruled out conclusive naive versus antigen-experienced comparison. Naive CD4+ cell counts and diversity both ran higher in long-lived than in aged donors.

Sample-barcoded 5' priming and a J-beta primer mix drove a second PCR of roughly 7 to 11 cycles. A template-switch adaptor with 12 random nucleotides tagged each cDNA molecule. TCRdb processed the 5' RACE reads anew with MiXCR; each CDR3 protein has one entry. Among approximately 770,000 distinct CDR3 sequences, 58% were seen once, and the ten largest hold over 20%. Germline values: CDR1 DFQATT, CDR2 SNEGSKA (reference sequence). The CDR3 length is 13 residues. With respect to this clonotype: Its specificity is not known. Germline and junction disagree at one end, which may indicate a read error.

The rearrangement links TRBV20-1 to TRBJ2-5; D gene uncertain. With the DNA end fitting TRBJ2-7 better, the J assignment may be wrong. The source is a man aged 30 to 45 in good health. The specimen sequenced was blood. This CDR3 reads CSARDGPFYEQYF. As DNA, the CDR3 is TGTAGTGCTAGAGATGGACCATTTTACGAGCAGTACTTC.